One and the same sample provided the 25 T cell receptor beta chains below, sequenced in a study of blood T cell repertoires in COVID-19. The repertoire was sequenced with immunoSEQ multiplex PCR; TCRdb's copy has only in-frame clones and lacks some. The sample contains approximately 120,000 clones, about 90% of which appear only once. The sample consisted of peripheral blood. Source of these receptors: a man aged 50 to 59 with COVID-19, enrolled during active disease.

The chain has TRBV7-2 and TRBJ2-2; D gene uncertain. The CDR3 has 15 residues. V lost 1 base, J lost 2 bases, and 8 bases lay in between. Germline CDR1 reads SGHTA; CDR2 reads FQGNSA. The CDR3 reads CASSLGQANTGELFF. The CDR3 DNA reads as TGTGCCAGCAGCTTAGGTCAGGCCAACACCGGGGAGCTGTTTTTT.

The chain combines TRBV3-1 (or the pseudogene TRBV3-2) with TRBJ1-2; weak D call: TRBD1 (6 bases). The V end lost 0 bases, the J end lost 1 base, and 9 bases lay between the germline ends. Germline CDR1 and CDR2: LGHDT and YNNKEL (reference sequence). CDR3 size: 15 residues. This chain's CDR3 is CASSQDLDSNYGYTF. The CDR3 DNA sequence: TGTGCCAGCAGCCAAGATCTGGACAGTAACTATGGCTACACCTTC.

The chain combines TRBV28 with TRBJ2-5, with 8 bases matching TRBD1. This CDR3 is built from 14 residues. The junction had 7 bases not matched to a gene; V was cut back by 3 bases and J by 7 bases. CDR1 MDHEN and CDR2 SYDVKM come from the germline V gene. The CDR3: CASSFTQGVVTQYF. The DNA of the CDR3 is TGTGCCAGCAGTTTCACACAGGGGGTTGTGACCCAGTACTTC.

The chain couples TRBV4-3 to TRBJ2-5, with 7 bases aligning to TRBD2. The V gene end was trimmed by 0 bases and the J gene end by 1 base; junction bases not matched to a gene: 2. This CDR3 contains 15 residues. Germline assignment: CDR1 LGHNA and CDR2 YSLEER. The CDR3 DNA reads TGCGCCAGCAGCCAAGATGGGGGGGTCCAAGAGACCCAGTACTTC. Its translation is CASSQDGGVQETQYF.

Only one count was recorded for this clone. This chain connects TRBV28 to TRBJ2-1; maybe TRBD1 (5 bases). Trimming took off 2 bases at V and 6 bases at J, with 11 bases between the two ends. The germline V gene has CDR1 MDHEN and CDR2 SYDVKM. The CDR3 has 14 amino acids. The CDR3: CASSLQWGSNEQFF. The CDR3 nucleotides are TGTGCCAGCAGTTTACAATGGGGCAGCAATGAGCAGTTCTTC. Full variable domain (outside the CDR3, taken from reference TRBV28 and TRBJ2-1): DVKVTQSSRYLVKRTGEKVFLECVQDMDHENMFWYRQDPGLGLRLIYFSYDVKMKEKGDIPEGYSVSREKKERFSLILESASTNQTSMYLCASSLQWGSNEQFFGPGTRLTVL.

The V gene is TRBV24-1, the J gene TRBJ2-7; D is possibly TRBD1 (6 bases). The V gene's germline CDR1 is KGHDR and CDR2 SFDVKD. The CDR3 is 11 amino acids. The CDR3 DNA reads TGTGGCGAGGTCAGGGGCTACGAGCAGTACGTC. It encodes CGEVRGYEQYV.

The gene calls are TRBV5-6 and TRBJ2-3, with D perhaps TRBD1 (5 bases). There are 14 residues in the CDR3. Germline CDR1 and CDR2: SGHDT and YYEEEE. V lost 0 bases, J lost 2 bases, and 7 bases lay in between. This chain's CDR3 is CASSLDRYTDTQYF. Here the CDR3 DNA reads TGTGCCAGCAGCTTGGACAGGTACACAGATACGCAGTATTTT.

The CDR3 loop is CASSLARLAGVGEQFF. CDR3 DNA: TGTGCCAGCAGCTTAGCGCGACTAGCGGGAGTTGGTGAGCAGTTCTTC. The chain uses TRBV7-2 and TRBJ2-1; 12 bases are a match to TRBD2. The V gene's germline CDR1 is SGHTA and CDR2 FQGNSA. The CDR3 contains 16 residues. Trimming removed 0 bases from V and 9 bases from J; junction bases left unmatched: 6.

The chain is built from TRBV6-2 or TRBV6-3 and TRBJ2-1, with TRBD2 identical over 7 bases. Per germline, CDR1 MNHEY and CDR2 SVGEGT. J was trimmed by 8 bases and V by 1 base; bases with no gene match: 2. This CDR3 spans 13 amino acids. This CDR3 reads CASSYWGGDEQFF. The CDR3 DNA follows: TGTGCCAGCAGTTACTGGGGGGGTGATGAGCAGTTCTTC.

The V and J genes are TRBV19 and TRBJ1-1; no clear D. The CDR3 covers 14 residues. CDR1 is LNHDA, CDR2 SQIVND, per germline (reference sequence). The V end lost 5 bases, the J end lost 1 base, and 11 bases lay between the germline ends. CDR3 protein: CASSFGQTNTEAFF. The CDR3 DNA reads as TGTGCCAGTAGTTTTGGCCAAACGAACACTGAAGCTTTCTTT.

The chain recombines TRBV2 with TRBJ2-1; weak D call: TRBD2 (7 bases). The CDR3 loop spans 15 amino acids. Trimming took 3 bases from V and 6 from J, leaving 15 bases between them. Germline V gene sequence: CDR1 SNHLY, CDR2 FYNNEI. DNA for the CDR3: TGTGCCAGCAGTGATTCCGGGGGGCGACGCAATGAGCAGTTCTTC. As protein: CASSDSGGRRNEQFF.

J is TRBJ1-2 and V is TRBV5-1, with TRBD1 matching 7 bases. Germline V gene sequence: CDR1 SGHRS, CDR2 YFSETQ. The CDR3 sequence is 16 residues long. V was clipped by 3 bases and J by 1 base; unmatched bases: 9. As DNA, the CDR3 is TGCGCCAGCAGCTCGGGCCGGGACAGCTTTAACTATGGCTACACCTTC. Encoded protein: CASSSGRDSFNYGYTF.

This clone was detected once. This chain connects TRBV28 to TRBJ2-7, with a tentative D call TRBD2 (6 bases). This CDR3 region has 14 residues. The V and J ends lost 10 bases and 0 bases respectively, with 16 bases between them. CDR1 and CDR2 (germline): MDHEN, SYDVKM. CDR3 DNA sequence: TGTGCCACCCTAGCGCACAGTAGCTCCTACGAGCAGTACTTC. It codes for CATLAHSSSYEQYF.

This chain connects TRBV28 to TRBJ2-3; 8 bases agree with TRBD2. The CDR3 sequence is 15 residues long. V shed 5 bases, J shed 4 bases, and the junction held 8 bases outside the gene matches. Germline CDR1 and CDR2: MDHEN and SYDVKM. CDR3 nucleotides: TGTGCCAGCAGTGTACTAGACGGGAGGGCAGATACGCAGTATTTT. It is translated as CASSVLDGRADTQYF. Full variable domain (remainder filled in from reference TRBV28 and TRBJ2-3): DVKVTQSSRYLVKRTGEKVFLECVQDMDHENMFWYRQDPGLGLRLIYFSYDVKMKEKGDIPEGYSVSREKKERFSLILESASTNQTSMYLCASSVLDGRADTQYFGPGTRLTVL.

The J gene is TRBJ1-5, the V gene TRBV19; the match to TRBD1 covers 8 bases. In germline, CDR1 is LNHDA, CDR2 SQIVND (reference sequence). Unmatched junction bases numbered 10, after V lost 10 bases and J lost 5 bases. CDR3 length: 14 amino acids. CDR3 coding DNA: TGTGCCACCACCGACAGGGGTGAGGATCAGCCCCAGCATTTT. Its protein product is CATTDRGEDQPQHF.

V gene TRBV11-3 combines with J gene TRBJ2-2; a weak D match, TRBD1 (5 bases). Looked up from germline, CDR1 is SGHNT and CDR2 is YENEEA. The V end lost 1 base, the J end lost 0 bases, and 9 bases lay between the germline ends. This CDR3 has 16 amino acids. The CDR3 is CASSLVQTANTGELFF. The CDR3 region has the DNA TGTGCCAGCAGCTTAGTACAGACAGCGAACACCGGGGAGCTGTTTTTT.

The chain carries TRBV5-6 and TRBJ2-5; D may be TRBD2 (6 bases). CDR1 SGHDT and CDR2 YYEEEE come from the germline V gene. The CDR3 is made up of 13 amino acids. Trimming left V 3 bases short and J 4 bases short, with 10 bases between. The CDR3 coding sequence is TGTGCCAGCAGCTGGGCGGGACGAGAGACCCAGTACTTC. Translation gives CASSWAGRETQYF.

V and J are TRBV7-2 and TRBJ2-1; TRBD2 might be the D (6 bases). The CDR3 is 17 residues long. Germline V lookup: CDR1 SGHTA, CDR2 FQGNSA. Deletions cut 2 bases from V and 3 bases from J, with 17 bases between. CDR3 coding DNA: TGTGCCAGCAGCTTAACGGGAGAAATCCCGTACTACAATGAGCAGTTCTTC. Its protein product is CASSLTGEIPYYNEQFF.

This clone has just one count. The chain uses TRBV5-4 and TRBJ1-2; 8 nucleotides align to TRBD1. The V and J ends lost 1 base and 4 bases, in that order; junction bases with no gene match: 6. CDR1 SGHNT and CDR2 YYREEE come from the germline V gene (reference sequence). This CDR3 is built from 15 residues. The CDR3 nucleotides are TGTGCCAGCAGCTTGTTCGGGACAGGCATCTATGGCTACACCTTC. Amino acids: CASSLFGTGIYGYTF.

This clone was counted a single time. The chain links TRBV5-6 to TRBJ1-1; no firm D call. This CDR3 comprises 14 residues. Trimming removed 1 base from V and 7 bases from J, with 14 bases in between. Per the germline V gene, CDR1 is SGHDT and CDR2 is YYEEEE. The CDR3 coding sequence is TGTGCCAGCAGCTTGAGTTTCACGGAGTTTGAAGCTTTCTTT. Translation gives CASSLSFTEFEAFF.

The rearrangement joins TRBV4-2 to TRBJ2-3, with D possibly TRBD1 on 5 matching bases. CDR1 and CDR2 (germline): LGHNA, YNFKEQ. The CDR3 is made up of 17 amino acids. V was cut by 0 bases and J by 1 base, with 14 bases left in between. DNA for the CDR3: TGTGCCAGCAGCCAAGATCCCACAGGATGGCGCACAGATACGCAGTATTTT. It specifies CASSQDPTGWRTDTQYF.

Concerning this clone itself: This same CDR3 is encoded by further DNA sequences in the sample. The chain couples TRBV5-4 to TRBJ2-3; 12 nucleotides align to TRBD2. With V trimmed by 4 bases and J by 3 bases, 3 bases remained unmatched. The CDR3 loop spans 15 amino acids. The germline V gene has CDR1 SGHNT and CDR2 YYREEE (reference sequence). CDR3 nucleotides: TGTGCCAGCAGCAGACTAGCGGGAGATACAGATACGCAGTATTTT. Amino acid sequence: CASSRLAGDTDTQYF. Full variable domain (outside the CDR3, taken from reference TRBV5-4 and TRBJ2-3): ETGVTQSPTHLIKTRGQQVTLRCSSQSGHNTVSWYQQALGQGPQFIFQYYREEENGRGNFPPRFSGLQFPNYSSELNVNALELDDSALYLCASSRLAGDTDTQYFGPGTRLTVL.

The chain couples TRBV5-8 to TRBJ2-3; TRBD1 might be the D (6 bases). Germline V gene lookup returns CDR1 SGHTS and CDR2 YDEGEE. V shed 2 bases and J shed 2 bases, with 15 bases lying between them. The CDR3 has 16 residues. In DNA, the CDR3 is TGTGCCAGCAGCTTATTGGGGGCTTCGGTCACAGATACGCAGTATTTT. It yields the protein CASSLLGASVTDTQYF.

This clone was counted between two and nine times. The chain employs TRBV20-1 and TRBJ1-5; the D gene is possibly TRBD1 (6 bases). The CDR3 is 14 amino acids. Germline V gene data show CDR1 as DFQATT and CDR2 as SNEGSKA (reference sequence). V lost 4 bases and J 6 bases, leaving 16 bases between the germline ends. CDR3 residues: CSATEHGGAQPQHF. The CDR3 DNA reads TGCAGTGCTACTGAACACGGGGGGGCTCAGCCCCAGCATTTT.

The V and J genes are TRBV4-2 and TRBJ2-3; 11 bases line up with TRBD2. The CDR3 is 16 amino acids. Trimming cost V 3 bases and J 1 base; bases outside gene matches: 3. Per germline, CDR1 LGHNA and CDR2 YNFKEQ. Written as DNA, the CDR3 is TGTGCCAGCAGCCAGGAACTAGCGGGAGGCACAGATACGCAGTATTTT. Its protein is CASSQELAGGTDTQYF.